This T cell receptor (beta chain) appears in the sequencing data of a study of T cell repertoires in cytomegalovirus infection. In the study overall: Through public TCR beta signatures, both CMV infection and matching HLA type were indicated. Overall study findings and caveats: Summed frequency of public TCR beta families distinguished CMV carriers with the relevant HLA.

The V gene lost 3 bases and the J gene lost 0 bases, with 10 bases spanning the gap. The CDR3 contains 14 residues. CDR1 is DFQATT, CDR2 SNEGSKA, per germline (reference sequence). MiXCR, applied by TCRdb to the reads, yields one record per CDR3 protein. The table lists roughly 230,000 distinct CDR3 sequences, around 6.4% of them singletons, with under 7% in the top ten. In its sample, this clonotype was seen many times. Its antigen is unknown. Sequencing was carried out using PBMCs. The TCR comes from a human donor in good health (CMV status not recorded). Some clones in this sample may be carry-over from other donors' samples. V gene TRBV20-1 combines with J gene TRBJ2-3; no clear D gene. CDR3 sequence: CSASFGGSTDTQYF. CDR3 bases: TGCAGTGCTAGTTTCGGTGGTAGCACAGATACGCAGTATTTT.